This TCR beta chain was profiled in a study of T cells in narcolepsy. A word on this clone: What it binds is unknown.

Study-wide results and caveats: Comparing one patient's CSF and blood CD4+ clonotypes highlighted HCRT- and TRIB2-specific autoreactive clonotypes.

Sequenced by immunoSEQ multiplex PCR; TCRdb stores in-frame clones only, minus some. This sample carries around 24,000 clones, about 80% of them seen once, and the ten largest clones take 0.9% to 1.2%. V shed 0 bases, J shed 5 bases, and the junction held 5 bases outside the gene matches. This CDR3 region has 16 residues. In germline, CDR1 is SGHVS, CDR2 FQNEAQ. Material for sequencing was memory (CD45RA-) CD4+ T cells from blood. The TCR sequence derives from a human donor in good health. This chain uses TRBV7-8 with TRBJ2-5; TRBD2 matches at 11 bases. CDR3 sequence (DNA): TGTGCCAGCAGCTTAGCTAGCGGGGGGGCTGGGGAGACCCAGTACTTC. It yields the protein CASSLASGGAGETQYF. The full variable domain, completed using reference TRBV7-8 and TRBJ2-5, is GAGVSQSPRYKVAKRGQDVALRCDPISGHVSLFWYQQALGQGPEFLTYFQNEAQLDKSGLPSDRFFAERPEGSVSTLKIQRTQQEDSAVYLCASSLASGGAGETQYFGPGTRLLVL.